These 17 T cell receptor beta chains were all obtained from the same sample, sequenced in a study of long-term antiretroviral therapy in people with HIV. Survey-level resolution applied to immunoSEQ assay v3.0. Profiling relied on immunoSEQ multiplex PCR, and the TCRdb table lists in-frame clones only, not all of them. The repertoire consists of roughly 30,000 clones, with about 95% occurring once and the leading ten covering roughly 8%. This specimen consisted of unsorted PBMCs, obtained approximately 6.3 years after starting antiretroviral therapy. All receptors come from a man aged 30 to 45 with HIV.

Concerning this clone itself: The junction shows a germline mismatch at one end, possibly a read error. This rearrangement joins TRBV7-7 to TRBJ2-3, with TRBD1 as a possible D gene (5 bases). The germline gives CDR1 SSHAT, CDR2 FNYEAQ (reference sequence). This CDR3 has 14 residues. The CDR3 region is CASSSGSATDTQYF. The CDR3 DNA reads as TGTGCTAGCAGCTCAGGGTCGGCCACAGATACGCAGTATTTT.

The chain employs TRBV28 and TRBJ1-5, with TRBD1 matching over 8 bases. Per the germline V gene, CDR1 is MDHEN and CDR2 is SYDVKM. This CDR3 contains 13 residues. V lost 5 bases, J lost 6 bases, and 3 bases stayed unmatched. CDR3 sequence: CASSTGGSQPQHF. The CDR3 DNA sequence: TGTGCCAGCAGTACAGGGGGTAGTCAGCCCCAGCATTTT.

V gene TRBV7-9 combines with J gene TRBJ2-7, with TRBD1 identical over 12 bases. The germline gives CDR1 SEHNR, CDR2 FQNEAQ (reference sequence). This CDR3 comprises 16 residues. V was clipped by 4 bases and J by 5 bases; unmatched bases: 9. CDR3 loop: CASSYVPGQGAHEQYF. The CDR3 region has the DNA TGTGCCAGCAGCTATGTTCCGGGACAGGGGGCCCACGAGCAGTACTTC.

The chain is built from TRBV19 and TRBJ1-5, with no clear D. CDR1 is LNHDA and CDR2 is SQIVND in the germline V gene (reference sequence). The V and J ends lost 7 bases and 0 bases respectively, with 4 bases between them. The CDR3 sequence is 12 residues long. The CDR3: CASTNSNQPQHF. CDR3 DNA: TGTGCCAGTACAAATAGCAATCAGCCCCAGCATTTT.

V usage is TRBV4-3 and J usage is TRBJ2-2; the D gene is possibly TRBD1 (5 bases). With 3 bases removed from V and 4 bases from J, the gap between germline ends came to 12 bases. Germline-derived CDR1 and CDR2 are LGHNA and YSLEER. The CDR3 consists of 15 residues. The DNA of the CDR3 is TGCGCCAGCAGCCAGGTGATAGGGGCCACCGGGGAGCTGTTTTTT. Translated: CASSQVIGATGELFF.

Regarding this clone: The sample has other DNA sequences that encode this CDR3 too. This chain uses TRBV15 with TRBJ1-5; TRBD1 aligns across 7 bases. This CDR3 has 15 amino acids. Trimming removed 0 bases from V and 7 bases from J; junction bases left unmatched: 6. Germline lookup yields CDR1 LNHNV and CDR2 YYDKDF (reference sequence). DNA of the CDR3: TGTGCCACCAGCAGAGATCGAGGGGGCCGGCAGCCCCAGCATTTT. Residues: CATSRDRGGRQPQHF.

The chain has TRBV7-8 and TRBJ2-5; no clear D gene. V shed 5 bases and J shed 0 bases, with 13 bases lying between them. Per the germline V gene, CDR1 is SGHVS and CDR2 is FQNEAQ. CDR3 length: 15 residues. The DNA of the CDR3 is TGTGCCAGCAGCCCCTTGCGGCGCAACCAAGAGACCCAGTACTTC. Its translation is CASSPLRRNQETQYF. Together with reference TRBV7-8 and TRBJ2-5, the CDR3 gives the full variable domain: GAGVSQSPRYKVAKRGQDVALRCDPISGHVSLFWYQQALGQGPEFLTYFQNEAQLDKSGLPSDRFFAERPEGSVSTLKIQRTQQEDSAVYLCASSPLRRNQETQYFGPGTRLLVL.

This chain links TRBV27 with TRBJ1-2, with 9 bases identical to TRBD1. Germline V gene lookup returns CDR1 MNHEY and CDR2 SMNVEV (reference sequence). The J segment lost 7 bases and the V segment lost 6 bases, leaving 12 bases of the junction unmatched. This CDR3 has 15 residues. The CDR3 region is CASSLTQQGAGGYTF. CDR3 bases: TGTGCCAGCAGCCTCACTCAACAGGGGGCAGGTGGCTACACCTTC.

The genes are TRBV19 and TRBJ2-2, with D possibly being TRBD2 (6 bases). This CDR3 is built from 15 residues. Trimming cost V 6 bases and J 7 bases, with 18 bases left between them. Germline V CDR1 and CDR2: LNHDA, SQIVND (reference sequence). The CDR3 nucleotides read TGTGCCAGTAGCCCGGGGCAGGGAGGTGGCGGGGAGCTGTTTTTT. Amino acid sequence: CASSPGQGGGGELFF.

The chain combines TRBV9 with TRBJ2-7; D could derive from TRBD1 or TRBD2 (7 bases each). The CDR3 spans 15 residues. The germline V and J ends were trimmed by 3 bases and 2 bases, with 15 bases remaining between them. The germline V gene encodes CDR1 SGDLS and CDR2 YYNGEE. CDR3 sequence reads: CASSAGGGGTYEQYF. In DNA form, the CDR3 reads TGTGCCAGCAGCGCCGGGGGAGGGGGCACCTACGAGCAGTACTTC.

This sequence joins TRBV30 and TRBJ2-7; 9 bases map to TRBD2. The trim removed 1 base at V and 7 bases at J, leaving 8 bases unmatched. The CDR3 totals 14 residues. Germline V CDR1 and CDR2: GTSNPN, SVGIG (reference sequence). The CDR3: CAWSGAGGPQEQYF. CDR3 sequence (DNA): TGTGCCTGGAGTGGGGCGGGAGGGCCTCAAGAGCAGTACTTC.

V is TRBV7-9 and J is TRBJ1-1; D is unresolved. This CDR3 region has 9 residues. Germline lookup yields CDR1 SEHNR and CDR2 FQNEAQ (reference sequence). Trimming took 1 base from V and 11 from J, leaving 2 bases between them. The CDR3 region is CASSLGAFF. As DNA, the CDR3 is TGTGCCAGCAGCTTAGGCGCTTTCTTT.

The V and J genes are TRBV5-1 and TRBJ1-1; D ambiguous. The CDR3 consists of 18 residues. V was shortened by 0 bases and J by 1 base, with 19 bases between the two germline ends. CDR1 is SGHRS and CDR2 is YFSETQ in the germline V gene. CDR3 coding DNA: TGCGCCAGCAGCTTGGTTGTCGGGTCCCCGGCGGGGAACACTGAAGCTTTCTTT. Residues: CASSLVVGSPAGNTEAFF.

This chain joins TRBV5-4 and TRBJ1-1; D unclear. This CDR3 is 13 amino acids long. Germline values: CDR1 SGHNT, CDR2 YYREEE (reference sequence). V was shortened by 0 bases and J by 2 bases, with 5 bases between the two germline ends. The CDR3 coding sequence is TGTGCCAGCAGCTTGGACTTCAACACTGAAGCTTTCTTT. As protein: CASSLDFNTEAFF. Together with reference TRBV5-4 and TRBJ1-1, the CDR3 gives the full variable domain: ETGVTQSPTHLIKTRGQQVTLRCSSQSGHNTVSWYQQALGQGPQFIFQYYREEENGRGNFPPRFSGLQFPNYSSELNVNALELDDSALYLCASSLDFNTEAFFGQGTRLTVV.

This clone has just one count. This sequence joins TRBV7-9 and TRBJ2-7; TRBD2 aligns across 8 bases. Germline assignment: CDR1 SEHNR and CDR2 FQNEAQ (reference sequence). V was clipped by 5 bases and J by 5 bases; unmatched bases: 11. The CDR3 consists of 15 residues. This chain's CDR3 is CASSLPLAVRDEQYF. CDR3 sequence (DNA): TGTGCCAGCAGCCTCCCACTAGCGGTAAGGGACGAGCAGTACTTC.

V is TRBV5-5 and J is TRBJ1-2; 7 bases agree with TRBD1. Germline-derived CDR1 and CDR2 are SGHKS and YYEKEE (reference sequence). The CDR3 spans 12 residues. V trimming: 7 bases; J trimming: 4 bases; junction bases outside the gene matches: 4. CDR3 in DNA: TGTGCCAGCGACCGGGACAGCTATGGCTACACCTTC. It specifies CASDRDSYGYTF. Looking up the rest from reference TRBV5-5 and TRBJ1-2 gives the full variable domain: DAGVTQSPTHLIKTRGQQVTLRCSPISGHKSVSWYQQVLGQGPQFIFQYYEKEERGRGNFPDRFSARQFPNYSSELNVNALLLGDSALYLCASDRDSYGYTFGSGTRLTVV.

The chain links TRBV11-2 to TRBJ2-7; D is uncertain. The CDR3 has 15 amino acids. The germline V and J ends were trimmed by 0 bases and 2 bases, with 11 bases remaining between them. The V gene's germline CDR1 is SGHAT and CDR2 FQNNGV. Here the CDR3 DNA reads TGTGCCAGCAGCTTAGAGGCAGGCCCAACCTACGAGCAGTACTTC. Translation gives CASSLEAGPTYEQYF.